The source of this T cell receptor beta chain is a study of CD8+CD57+ T cells in acquired aplastic anemia. TCR beta VDJ and CDR3 profiling used genomic DNA as template. Via MiXCR, TCRdb re-called the reads, giving one row per CDR3 protein. The sample contains fewer than 250,000 distinct CDR3 sequences, 40% to 60% of which appear only once. A single count supports this clonotype. Patients included in sequencing had previously demonstrated CD8+CD57+ cell expansion by flow cytometry. V trimming: 5 bases; J trimming: 8 bases; junction bases outside the gene matches: 14. The CDR3 is 15 residues long. Germline CDR1 is LNHDA and CDR2 is SQIVND (reference sequence).

The chain carries TRBV19 and TRBJ1-2; 7 positions match TRBD1. This sequence was found in a human donor with aplastic anemia. Sample: sorted CD4+, CD8+, or CD8+CD57+ T cells (not recorded which) from PBMCs. CDR3 region: CASSSYRDSHEGYTF. The CDR3, as DNA: TGTGCCAGTAGTTCGTACCGGGACAGCCATGAGGGCTACACCTTC.